This T cell receptor (beta chain) was sequenced for a study of cytomegalovirus exposure and HLA in healthy donors. Study results and caveats: As confirmed in vitro, a few CMV-associated chains were specific for CMV antigens.

It was the roughly 130-subject validation cohort, separate from the approximately 620-subject first cohort, to which the donors belonged. In germline, CDR1 is SGHTA, CDR2 FQGNSA. The V gene end was trimmed by 5 bases and the J gene end by 2 bases; junction bases not matched to a gene: 6. The CDR3 runs to 15 residues. TCRdb keeps only in-frame clones here, not all; method: immunoSEQ multiplex PCR. The sample lists fewer than 120,000 clones, roughly 89% seen once, with under 2% in the top ten. On this clone: No antigen is known for it.

Sequencing input: PBMCs. The TCR sequence derives from a woman aged 18-29 years in good health and CMV-seronegative. V is TRBV7-2 and J is TRBJ1-1; 9 bases map to TRBD1. In DNA form, the CDR3 reads TGTGCCAGCAGCCCCCGGGACAGGGCTAACACTGAAGCTTTCTTT. It codes for CASSPRDRANTEAFF.